Described below is a single T cell receptor beta chain sequence and its context. Antigen: not known. HIV-negative, healthy adults without recent acute infections or vaccinations were the donors. This specimen comes from a study of shared clonotypes between healthy human individuals. Background on the study: The study drew on a couple of women and a few men aged 18 to 49 as donors. Study-wide results and caveats: As a rule, naive subsets had a larger estimated richness than memory subsets. It was the non-shared clonotypes that had lower generation probabilities than clonotypes shared by all four donors.

The CDR3 runs 18 residues. Germline-derived CDR1 and CDR2 are SGHRS and YFSETQ. J lost 5 bases, V lost 2 bases, and 14 bases had no gene match. Clones were sequenced by immunoSEQ multiplex PCR, and TCRdb holds only the in-frame ones, with some missing. Of around 2.1 million clones listed, roughly 95% are singletons. This TCR came from a man between 18 and 29 years old in good health. The specimen was naive CD4+ T cells sorted from blood. The subset: CD45RA+ positively selected. The chain uses TRBV5-1 and TRBJ2-5, with TRBD2 identical over 11 bases. In DNA, the CDR3 is TGCGCCAGCAGCTTCAATCCATCACTAGCGGGAGTTAGGGAGACCCAGTACTTC. Its translation: CASSFNPSLAGVRETQYF.